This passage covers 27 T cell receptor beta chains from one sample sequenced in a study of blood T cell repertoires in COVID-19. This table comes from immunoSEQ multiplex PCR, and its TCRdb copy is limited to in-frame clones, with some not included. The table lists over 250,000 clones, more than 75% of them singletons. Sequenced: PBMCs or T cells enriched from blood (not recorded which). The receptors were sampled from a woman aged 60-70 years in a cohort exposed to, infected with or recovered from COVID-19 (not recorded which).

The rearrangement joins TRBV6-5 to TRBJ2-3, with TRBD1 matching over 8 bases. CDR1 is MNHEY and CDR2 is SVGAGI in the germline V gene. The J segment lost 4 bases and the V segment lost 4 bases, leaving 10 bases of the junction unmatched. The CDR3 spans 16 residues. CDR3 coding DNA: TGTGCCAGCAGTTTTGACAGGGGATTAGGCGCAGATACGCAGTATTTT. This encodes CASSFDRGLGADTQYF.

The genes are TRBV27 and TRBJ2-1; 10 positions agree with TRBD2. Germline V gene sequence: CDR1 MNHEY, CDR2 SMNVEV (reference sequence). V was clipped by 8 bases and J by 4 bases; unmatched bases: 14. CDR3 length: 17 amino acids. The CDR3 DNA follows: TGTGCCAGCGGTAGCGGGAGGTCCTTGGCTGATTACAATGAGCAGTTCTTC. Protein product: CASGSGRSLADYNEQFF.

CDR3 nucleotides: TGTGCCAGCAGCACGGGGACAGCCTACTACGAGCAGTACTTC. Translating gives CASSTGTAYYEQYF. This chain links TRBV6-5 with TRBJ2-7; 7 nucleotides agree with TRBD1. The germline CDR1 and CDR2 sequences are MNHEY and SVGAGI. V lost 6 bases, J lost 3 bases, and 8 bases stayed unmatched. The CDR3 covers 14 residues.

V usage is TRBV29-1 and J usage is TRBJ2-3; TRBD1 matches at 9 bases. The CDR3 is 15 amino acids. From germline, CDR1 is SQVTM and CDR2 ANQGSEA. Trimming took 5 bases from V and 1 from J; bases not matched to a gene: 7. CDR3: CSVLTGGVGTDTQYF. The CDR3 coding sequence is TGCAGCGTTCTTACAGGGGGCGTCGGCACAGATACGCAGTATTTT.

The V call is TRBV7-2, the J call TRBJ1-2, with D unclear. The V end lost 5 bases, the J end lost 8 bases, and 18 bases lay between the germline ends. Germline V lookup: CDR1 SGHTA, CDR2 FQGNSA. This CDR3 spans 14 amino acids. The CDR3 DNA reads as TGTGCCAGCAGCCCAGACATGTCCCGGAGGGGCTACACCTTC. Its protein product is CASSPDMSRRGYTF.

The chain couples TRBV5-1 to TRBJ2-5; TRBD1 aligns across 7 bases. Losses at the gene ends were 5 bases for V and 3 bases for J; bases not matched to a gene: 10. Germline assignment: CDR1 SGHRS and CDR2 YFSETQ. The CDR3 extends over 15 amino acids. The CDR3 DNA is TGCGCCAGCAGTTCTAACAGGGGACCGGAAGAGACCCAGTACTTC. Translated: CASSSNRGPEETQYF. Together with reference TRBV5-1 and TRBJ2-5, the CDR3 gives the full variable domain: KAGVTQTPRYLIKTRGQQVTLSCSPISGHRSVSWYQQTPGQGLQFLFEYFSETQRNKGNFPGRFSGRQFSNSRSEMNVSTLELGDSALYLCASSSNRGPEETQYFGPGTRLLVL.

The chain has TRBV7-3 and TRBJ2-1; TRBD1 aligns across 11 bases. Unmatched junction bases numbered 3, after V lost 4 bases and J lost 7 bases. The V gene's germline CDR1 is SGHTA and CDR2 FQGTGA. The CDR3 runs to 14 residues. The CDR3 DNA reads TGTGCCAGCAGCTCCCGGGACAGGGGGAATGAGCAGTTCTTC. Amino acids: CASSSRDRGNEQFF.

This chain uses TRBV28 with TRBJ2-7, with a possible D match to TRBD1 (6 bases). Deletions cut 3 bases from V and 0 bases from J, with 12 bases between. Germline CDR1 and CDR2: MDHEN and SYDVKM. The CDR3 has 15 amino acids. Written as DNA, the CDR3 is TGTGCCAGCAGTTTCCCTACAGGGAGCTCCTACGAGCAGTACTTC. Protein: CASSFPTGSSYEQYF.

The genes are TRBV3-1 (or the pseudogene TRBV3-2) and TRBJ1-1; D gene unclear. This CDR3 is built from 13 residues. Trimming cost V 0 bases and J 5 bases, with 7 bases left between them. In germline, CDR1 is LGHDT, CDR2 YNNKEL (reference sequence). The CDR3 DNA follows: TGTGCCAGCAGCCAAGAAAGGGAGACTGAAGCTTTCTTT. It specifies CASSQERETEAFF.

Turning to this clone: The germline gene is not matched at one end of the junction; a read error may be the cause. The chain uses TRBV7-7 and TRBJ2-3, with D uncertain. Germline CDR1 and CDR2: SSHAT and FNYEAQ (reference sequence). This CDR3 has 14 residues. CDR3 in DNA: TGTGCTAGCAGCTCGGTGGGTTCGGGAGATACGCAGTATTTT. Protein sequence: CASSSVGSGDTQYF.

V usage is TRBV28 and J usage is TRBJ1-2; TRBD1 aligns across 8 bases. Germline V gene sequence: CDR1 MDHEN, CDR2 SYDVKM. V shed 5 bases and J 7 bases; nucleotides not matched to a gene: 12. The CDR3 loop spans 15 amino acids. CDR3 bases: TGTGCCAGCAGTCCGACAGGGGCCCTGATCCGTGGCTACACCTTC. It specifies CASSPTGALIRGYTF.

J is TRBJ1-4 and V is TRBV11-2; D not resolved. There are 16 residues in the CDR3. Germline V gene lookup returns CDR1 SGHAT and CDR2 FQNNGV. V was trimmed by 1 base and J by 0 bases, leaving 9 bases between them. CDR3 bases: TGTGCCAGCAGCTTAGTAGCGCTTGCAACTAATGAAAAACTGTTTTTT. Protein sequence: CASSLVALATNEKLFF.

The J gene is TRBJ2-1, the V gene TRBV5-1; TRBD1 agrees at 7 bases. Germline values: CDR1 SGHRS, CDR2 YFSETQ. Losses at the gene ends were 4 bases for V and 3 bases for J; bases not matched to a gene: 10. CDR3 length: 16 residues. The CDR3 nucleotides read TGCGCCAGCAGCACCAAGACAGGGATTCTCTACAATGAGCAGTTCTTC. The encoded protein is CASSTKTGILYNEQFF. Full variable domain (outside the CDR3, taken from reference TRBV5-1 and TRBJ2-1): KAGVTQTPRYLIKTRGQQVTLSCSPISGHRSVSWYQQTPGQGLQFLFEYFSETQRNKGNFPGRFSGRQFSNSRSEMNVSTLELGDSALYLCASSTKTGILYNEQFFGPGTRLTVL.

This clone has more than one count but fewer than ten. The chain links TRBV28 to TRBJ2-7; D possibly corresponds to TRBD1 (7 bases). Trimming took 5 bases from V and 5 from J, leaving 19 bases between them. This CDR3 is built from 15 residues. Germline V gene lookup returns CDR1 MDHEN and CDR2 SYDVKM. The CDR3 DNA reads TGTGCCAGCAGTCTCTCCTACAGGGGAGGCCACGAGCAGTACTTC. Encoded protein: CASSLSYRGGHEQYF.

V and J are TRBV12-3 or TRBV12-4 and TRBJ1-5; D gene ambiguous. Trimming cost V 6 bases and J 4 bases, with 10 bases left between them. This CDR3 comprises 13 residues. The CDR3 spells CASSLLTNQPQHF. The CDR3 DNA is TGTGCCAGCAGCCTGTTGACTAATCAGCCCCAGCATTTT.

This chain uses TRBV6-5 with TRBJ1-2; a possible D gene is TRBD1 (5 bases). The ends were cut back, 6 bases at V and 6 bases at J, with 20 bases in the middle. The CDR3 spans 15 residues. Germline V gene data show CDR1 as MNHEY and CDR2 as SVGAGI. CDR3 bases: TGTGCCAGCAGCTCCCCTGGTTCGGGGGTAAATGGCTACACCTTC. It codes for CASSSPGSGVNGYTF.

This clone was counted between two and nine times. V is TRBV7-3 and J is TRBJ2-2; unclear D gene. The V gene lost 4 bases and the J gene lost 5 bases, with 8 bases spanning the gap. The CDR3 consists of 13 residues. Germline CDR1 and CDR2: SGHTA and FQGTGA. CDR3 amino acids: CASSYHRTGELFF. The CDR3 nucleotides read TGTGCCAGCAGCTATCACAGAACCGGGGAGCTGTTTTTT.

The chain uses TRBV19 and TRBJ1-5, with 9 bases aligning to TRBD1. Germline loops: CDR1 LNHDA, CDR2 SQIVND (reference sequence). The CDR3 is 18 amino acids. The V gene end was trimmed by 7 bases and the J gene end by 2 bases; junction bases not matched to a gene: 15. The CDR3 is CASTLRGTGFRGNQPQHF. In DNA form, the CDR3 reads TGTGCCAGTACCCTGAGAGGGACAGGGTTTCGGGGCAATCAGCCCCAGCATTTT.

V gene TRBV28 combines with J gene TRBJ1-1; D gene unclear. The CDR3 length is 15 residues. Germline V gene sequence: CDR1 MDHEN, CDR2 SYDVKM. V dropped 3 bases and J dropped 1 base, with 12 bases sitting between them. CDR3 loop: CASSLWARQNTEAFF. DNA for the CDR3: TGTGCCAGCAGTTTGTGGGCCAGACAGAACACTGAAGCTTTCTTT.

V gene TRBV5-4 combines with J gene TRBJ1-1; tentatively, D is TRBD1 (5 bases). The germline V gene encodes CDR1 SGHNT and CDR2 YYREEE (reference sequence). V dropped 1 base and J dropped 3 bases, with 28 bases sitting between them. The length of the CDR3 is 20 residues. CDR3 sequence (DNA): TGTGCCAGCAGCTTGTATCTATTTCTTGGGGCCAGGGAAGAGGACACTGAAGCTTTCTTT. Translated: CASSLYLFLGAREEDTEAFF.

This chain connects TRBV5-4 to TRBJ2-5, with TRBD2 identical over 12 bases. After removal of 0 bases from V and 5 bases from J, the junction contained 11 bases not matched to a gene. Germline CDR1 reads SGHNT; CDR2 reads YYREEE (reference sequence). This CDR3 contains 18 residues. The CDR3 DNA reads TGTGCCAGCAGCTTGGCCGTCGCAGGACTAGCGGGAATGGAGACCCAGTACTTC. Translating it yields CASSLAVAGLAGMETQYF.

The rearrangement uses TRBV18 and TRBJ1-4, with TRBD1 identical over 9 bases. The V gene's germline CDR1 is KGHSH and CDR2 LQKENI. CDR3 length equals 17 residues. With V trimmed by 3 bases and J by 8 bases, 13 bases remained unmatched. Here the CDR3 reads CASSPQRLGQGWEKLFF. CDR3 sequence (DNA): TGTGCCAGCTCACCCCAACGTCTCGGACAGGGGTGGGAAAAACTGTTTTTT. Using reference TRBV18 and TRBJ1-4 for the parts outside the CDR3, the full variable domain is NAGVMQNPRHLVRRRGQEARLRCSPMKGHSHVYWYRQLPEEGLKFMVYLQKENIIDESGMPKERFSAEFPKEGPSILRIQQVVRGDSAAYFCASSPQRLGQGWEKLFFGSGTQLSVL.

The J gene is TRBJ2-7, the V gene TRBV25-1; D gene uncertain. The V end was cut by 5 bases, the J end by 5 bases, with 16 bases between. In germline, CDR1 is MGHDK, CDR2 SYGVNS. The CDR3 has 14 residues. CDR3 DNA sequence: TGTGCCAGCAGTTCCCCACCGGCGGTCGACGAGCAGTACTTC. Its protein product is CASSSPPAVDEQYF.

CDR3 residues: CASSLSRAGNQPQHF. CDR3 in DNA: TGTGCCAGCAGTTTATCCAGGGCGGGCAATCAGCCCCAGCATTTT. The chain employs TRBV27 and TRBJ1-5; D is possibly TRBD1 (5 bases). Trimming stripped 0 bases from V and 2 bases from J, with 8 bases between. The CDR3 has 15 residues. The germline V gene has CDR1 MNHEY and CDR2 SMNVEV (reference sequence).

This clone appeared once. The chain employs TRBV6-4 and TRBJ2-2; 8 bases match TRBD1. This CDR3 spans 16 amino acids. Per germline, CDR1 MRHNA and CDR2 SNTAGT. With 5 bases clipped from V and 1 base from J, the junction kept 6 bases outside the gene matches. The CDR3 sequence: CASSSTGTGNTGELFF. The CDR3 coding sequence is TGTGCCAGCAGTTCTACCGGGACAGGGAACACCGGGGAGCTGTTTTTT.

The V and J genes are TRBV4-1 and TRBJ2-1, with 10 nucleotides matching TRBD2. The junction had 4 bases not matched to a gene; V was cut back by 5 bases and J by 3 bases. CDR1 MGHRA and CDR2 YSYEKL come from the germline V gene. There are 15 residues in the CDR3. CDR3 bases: TGCGCCAGCAGCGCACTAGCGGGACACTACAATGAGCAGTTCTTC. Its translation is CASSALAGHYNEQFF.

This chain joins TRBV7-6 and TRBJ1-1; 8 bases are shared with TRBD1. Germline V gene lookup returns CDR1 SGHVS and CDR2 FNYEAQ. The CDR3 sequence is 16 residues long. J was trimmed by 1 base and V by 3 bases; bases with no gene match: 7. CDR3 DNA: TGTGCCAGCAGCTTTATAGGGACAGGCTCGAACACTGAAGCTTTCTTT. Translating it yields CASSFIGTGSNTEAFF.